The present T cell receptor beta chain was sequenced within a study of post-analysis software for immune sequencing data. Trimming pared 6 bases from V and 4 bases from J, leaving 12 bases between. CDR1 and CDR2 (germline): DFQATT, SNEGSKA (reference sequence). This CDR3 region has 12 residues. About this clonotype: Its antigen is still unknown.

General study points: A few TRBV segments (TRBV5-6, TRBV5-1 and TRBV20-1 among them) occurred more frequently in patients than in controls. Under the F measure, samples that were prepared in one batch clustered strongly together. The normalized Chao1 diversity of multiple sclerosis patients was significantly lower than that of controls.

Libraries were made from TCR beta cDNA, and they carried unique molecular identifiers. Out of about 1 to 11 million T cells, 470,000 or so cDNA molecules were generated. One entry per CDR3 protein, called by TCRdb with MiXCR from the PCR reads. The table has about 460,000 distinct CDR3 sequences, around 40% seen once; the top ten hold 9% to 13%. The sample taken for sequencing was blood. The chain employs TRBV20-1 and TRBJ1-1; D is possibly TRBD1 (5 bases). The sequence derives from a girl aged 5-17 years with multiple sclerosis. In DNA, the CDR3 is TGCAGTGCGGGAGGGGTGTTCACTGAAGCTTTCTTT. Protein sequence: CSAGGVFTEAFF.